These 26 T cell receptor beta chains share one sample of origin, sequenced in a study of blood T cell repertoires in COVID-19 (dated by TCRdb to the early 2020s). Library preparation used the immunoSEQ multiplex PCR assay. TCRdb stores this immuneACCESS table with in-frame sequences only. Part of the clones is absent; in the studies checked, under half of the shortfall reflects unresolved V genes, and no reason is known for the rest. The sample yields about 160,000 clones; over 75% were counted once. Less than 6% of the sample lies in the top ten. The sample was PBMCs or T cells enriched from blood (not recorded which). The receptors were sampled from a man in his forties who had recovered from COVID-19.

V gene TRBV5-3 combines with J gene TRBJ2-1, with 9 positions matching TRBD1. TRBV5-3 is identified as an open reading frame with a role that is uncertain. The CDR3 loop spans 17 amino acids. J gave up 4 bases and V 3 bases, and 11 bases lay outside the gene matches. For the CDR3, the DNA is TGTGCCAGAAGCTACGTCCTCCGGGACAGGGATTACAATGAGCAGTTCTTC. This gives the protein CARSYVLRDRDYNEQFF.

This clone turned up a few times. The chain couples TRBV2 to TRBJ1-2, with TRBD1 matching over 12 bases. The length of the CDR3 is 14 residues. V lost 6 bases to trimming and J lost 5 bases; unmatched junction nucleotides: 4. The germline gives CDR1 SNHLY, CDR2 FYNNEI. CDR3 loop: CASRGTGGGYGYTF. Here the CDR3 DNA reads TGTGCCAGCAGAGGGACAGGGGGCGGGTATGGCTACACCTTC. The full variable domain, its missing parts supplied by reference TRBV2 and TRBJ1-2, is EPEVTQTPSHQVTQMGQEVILRCVPISNHLYFYWYRQILGQKVEFLVSFYNNEISEKSEIFDDQFSVERPDGSNFTLKIRSTKLEDSAMYFCASRGTGGGYGYTFGSGTRLTVV.

J is TRBJ2-7 and V is TRBV5-4, with 7 bases that match TRBD2. The CDR3 consists of 14 residues. Per germline, CDR1 SGHNT and CDR2 YYREEE (reference sequence). The ends lost 2 bases at V and 3 bases at J; junction bases unmatched: 5. The CDR3 DNA reads as TGTGCCAGCAGCTTCAGCGGGGCCCGCTACGAGCAGTACTTC. Translating it yields CASSFSGARYEQYF. Complete variable domain (other parts from reference TRBV5-4 and TRBJ2-7): ETGVTQSPTHLIKTRGQQVTLRCSSQSGHNTVSWYQQALGQGPQFIFQYYREEENGRGNFPPRFSGLQFPNYSSELNVNALELDDSALYLCASSFSGARYEQYFGPGTRLTVT.

This rearrangement joins TRBV18 to TRBJ1-1; tentatively, D is TRBD1 (6 bases). V lost 0 bases and J 1 base, leaving 9 bases between the germline ends. This CDR3 is 15 amino acids long. CDR1 KGHSH and CDR2 LQKENI come from the germline V gene. CDR3 bases: TGTGCCAGCTCACCACCGACAGGACAGAACACTGAAGCTTTCTTT. Translating it yields CASSPPTGQNTEAFF. Full variable domain (remainder filled in from reference TRBV18 and TRBJ1-1): NAGVMQNPRHLVRRRGQEARLRCSPMKGHSHVYWYRQLPEEGLKFMVYLQKENIIDESGMPKERFSAEFPKEGPSILRIQQVVRGDSAAYFCASSPPTGQNTEAFFGQGTRLTVV.

The CDR3: CASSPLLPQGGYGYTF. CDR3 bases: TGTGCCAGTAGTCCACTGTTGCCCCAAGGAGGATATGGCTACACCTTC. The chain uses TRBV19 and TRBJ1-2, with D uncertain. CDR1 LNHDA and CDR2 SQIVND come from the germline V gene (reference sequence). CDR3 length: 16 residues. The V gene lost 5 bases and the J gene lost 5 bases, with 21 bases spanning the gap. The full variable domain, rest sourced from reference TRBV19 and TRBJ1-2, is DGGITQSPKYLFRKEGQNVTLSCEQNLNHDAMYWYRQDPGQGLRLIYYSQIVNDFQKGDIAEGYSVSREKKESFPLTVTSAQKNPTAFYLCASSPLLPQGGYGYTFGSGTRLTVV.

V gene TRBV2 combines with J gene TRBJ2-3, with 8 bases matching TRBD1. Per the germline V gene, CDR1 is SNHLY and CDR2 is FYNNEI. CDR3 length: 14 amino acids. The trim removed 6 bases at V and 2 bases at J, leaving 4 bases unmatched. The CDR3 sequence is CASRGDRITDTQYF. Written as DNA, the CDR3 is TGTGCCAGCAGGGGGGACAGGATCACAGATACGCAGTATTTT.

This clone was recorded a few times. This chain joins TRBV18 and TRBJ1-2; TRBD1 matches 9 bases. V shed 3 bases and J 3 bases; nucleotides not matched to a gene: 5. Germline CDR1 is KGHSH and CDR2 is LQKENI. The CDR3 contains 15 residues. CDR3 protein: CASSPKQGADYGYTF. The CDR3, as DNA: TGTGCCAGCTCACCTAAACAGGGGGCTGACTATGGCTACACCTTC.

This clone was seen only a few times. V is TRBV7-9 and J is TRBJ2-1; D may be TRBD1 (5 bases). CDR1 and CDR2 from the germline V gene are SEHNR and FQNEAQ (reference sequence). Trimming pared 5 bases from V and 0 bases from J, leaving 20 bases between. The CDR3 totals 18 residues. CDR3: CASSPYTKQASSYNEQFF. Here the CDR3 DNA reads TGTGCCAGCAGCCCGTACACAAAACAGGCGAGCTCCTACAATGAGCAGTTCTTC.

This clone is a singleton in its sample. This chain joins TRBV20-1 and TRBJ2-7, with D tentatively TRBD1 (5 bases). The CDR3 has 13 residues. The germline V and J ends were trimmed by 3 bases and 2 bases, with 11 bases remaining between them. CDR1 and CDR2 (germline): DFQATT, SNEGSKA (reference sequence). Here the CDR3 reads CSASGAGTYEQYF. As DNA, the CDR3 is TGCAGTGCTAGTGGGGCAGGGACCTACGAGCAGTACTTC.

The chain uses TRBV3-1 (or the pseudogene TRBV3-2) and TRBJ1-5; 7 bases are a match to TRBD1. Germline lookup yields CDR1 LGHDT and CDR2 YNNKEL (reference sequence). Trimming removed 4 bases from V and 5 bases from J; junction bases left unmatched: 5. CDR3 length: 14 residues. The DNA of the CDR3 is TGTGCCAGCAGCCTAGGGACAGACGATCAGCCCCAGCATTTT. The encoded protein is CASSLGTDDQPQHF.

The chain uses TRBV6-5 and TRBJ2-3; 8 nucleotides line up with TRBD2. J gave up 5 bases and V 2 bases, and 6 bases lay outside the gene matches. The germline V gene has CDR1 MNHEY and CDR2 SVGAGI. The CDR3 is 15 amino acids. The CDR3, as DNA: TGTGCCAGCAGTTACCCCCCCGGGGGGGTAGATACGCAGTATTTT. Amino acid sequence: CASSYPPGGVDTQYF.

This clone appeared once. The rearrangement links TRBV9 to TRBJ2-7; tentatively, D is TRBD2 (7 bases). The ends were cut back, 8 bases at V and 2 bases at J, with 26 bases in the middle. The CDR3 contains 17 residues. Germline CDR1 SGDLS, CDR2 YYNGEE. The CDR3 reads CARYSQGRGGAPYEQYF. DNA for the CDR3: TGTGCCAGATACTCACAGGGTAGAGGGGGGGCGCCCTACGAGCAGTACTTC. Full variable domain (rest looked up from reference TRBV9 and TRBJ2-7): DSGVTQTPKHLITATGQRVTLRCSPRSGDLSVYWYQQSLDQGLQFLIQYYNGEERAKGNILERFSAQQFPDLHSELNLSSLELGDSALYFCARYSQGRGGAPYEQYFGPGTRLTVT.

This chain uses TRBV12-3 or TRBV12-4 with TRBJ1-1; D may be TRBD1 (5 bases). The CDR3 has 13 residues. V dropped 6 bases and J dropped 2 bases, with 10 bases sitting between them. The CDR3, as DNA: TGTGCCAGCAGCAACAGGCAAAACACTGAAGCTTTCTTT. Translation gives CASSNRQNTEAFF.

The genes are TRBV7-9 and TRBJ2-5, with TRBD2 matching over 11 bases. Trimming at V came to 4 bases and at J to 1 base, leaving 8 bases not matched to a gene. The CDR3 is made up of 17 amino acids. Germline V gene lookup returns CDR1 SEHNR and CDR2 FQNEAQ (reference sequence). CDR3 in DNA: TGTGCCAGCAGCTCTCTCACTAGCGGGGGCCGCCAAGAGACCCAGTACTTC. Its protein is CASSSLTSGGRQETQYF.

V and J are TRBV6-5 and TRBJ1-3; D is unclear. The CDR3 has 15 residues. From germline, CDR1 is MNHEY and CDR2 SVGAGI. The CDR3 spells CTPGRHHFSGNTIYF. The CDR3 DNA reads TGTACCCCGGGAAGACACCATTTCTCTGGAAACACCATATATTTT.

The rearrangement joins TRBV5-1 to TRBJ2-1; a possible D gene is TRBD2 (6 bases). Trimming took off 1 base at V and 12 bases at J, with 17 bases between the two ends. Germline CDR1 SGHRS, CDR2 YFSETQ. This CDR3 is 14 amino acids long. CDR3 sequence (DNA): TGCGCCAGCAGCTTGTCCCCTCCGTTGGGGGGGCAGTTCTTC. As protein: CASSLSPPLGGQFF. Together with reference TRBV5-1 and TRBJ2-1, the CDR3 gives the full variable domain: KAGVTQTPRYLIKTRGQQVTLSCSPISGHRSVSWYQQTPGQGLQFLFEYFSETQRNKGNFPGRFSGRQFSNSRSEMNVSTLELGDSALYLCASSLSPPLGGQFFGPGTRLTVL.

This chain joins TRBV5-1 and TRBJ1-2; TRBD1 is a possible D gene (6 bases). The CDR3 sequence is 15 residues long. In germline, CDR1 is SGHRS, CDR2 YFSETQ. The germline V and J ends were trimmed by 4 bases and 4 bases, with 17 bases remaining between them. The CDR3 DNA reads TGCGCCAGCAGCGCAGGACAGATTCGTGGCTATGGCTACACCTTC. It yields the protein CASSAGQIRGYGYTF. Variable domain in full (rest from reference TRBV5-1 and TRBJ1-2): KAGVTQTPRYLIKTRGQQVTLSCSPISGHRSVSWYQQTPGQGLQFLFEYFSETQRNKGNFPGRFSGRQFSNSRSEMNVSTLELGDSALYLCASSAGQIRGYGYTFGSGTRLTVV.

This clone has only one observation. The chain joins TRBV18 to TRBJ1-5, with TRBD1 matching over 9 bases. With 6 bases clipped from V and 2 bases from J, the junction kept 14 bases outside the gene matches. CDR1 is KGHSH, CDR2 LQKENI, per germline. This CDR3 region has 18 residues. CDR3 sequence (DNA): TGTGCCAGCTCCCCCTACAGGGGGCTGTCGGCTTGCAATCAGCCCCAGCATTTT. It is translated as CASSPYRGLSACNQPQHF.

The gene calls are TRBV18 and TRBJ2-1; 10 bases are a match to TRBD2. V trimming: 6 bases; J trimming: 3 bases; junction bases outside the gene matches: 5. This CDR3 comprises 15 residues. CDR1 is KGHSH, CDR2 LQKENI, per germline. The CDR3 bases are TGTGCCAGCTCTGAGAGCGGGGGGGGCTACAATGAGCAGTTCTTC. Amino acid sequence: CASSESGGGYNEQFF.

This chain connects TRBV6-1 to TRBJ2-1; TRBD1 matches 7 bases. V lost 1 base and J lost 7; bases outside the gene matches: 10. Germline CDR1 and CDR2: MNHNS and SASEGT. This CDR3 has 16 residues. CDR3 sequence: CASSEVGQVRGNEQFF. CDR3 in DNA: TGTGCCAGCAGTGAAGTAGGACAGGTTAGAGGGAATGAGCAGTTCTTC.

On this clone itself: The junction shows a germline mismatch at one end, possibly a read error. J is TRBJ2-3 and V is TRBV29-1; 9 nucleotides agree with TRBD1. The CDR3 has 12 amino acids. Germline CDR1 is SQVTM and CDR2 is ANQGSEA. The CDR3 coding sequence is TGCAGCTCGGGACAGGGAACAGATGCGCAGTATTTT. Protein: CSSGQGTDAQYF.

The chain combines TRBV2 with TRBJ1-6; the match to TRBD1 covers 8 bases. The CDR3 is made up of 16 amino acids. V was pared by 2 bases and J by 7 bases, with 7 bases of the junction left unmatched. Germline V gives CDR1 SNHLY, CDR2 FYNNEI. The chain's CDR3 is CASSESAGGWNSPLHF. The CDR3 DNA follows: TGTGCCAGCAGTGAATCGGCAGGGGGCTGGAATTCACCCCTCCACTTT.

This chain joins TRBV3-1 (or the pseudogene TRBV3-2) and TRBJ2-4, with 7 bases matching TRBD2. With 4 bases clipped from V and 6 bases from J, the junction kept 6 bases outside the gene matches. Germline V lookup: CDR1 LGHDT, CDR2 YNNKEL (reference sequence). The CDR3 is made up of 14 amino acids. In nucleotides, the CDR3 is TGTGCCAGCAGCCCGGCGGGGGAGCTAAACATTCAGTACTTC. Protein sequence: CASSPAGELNIQYF.

This sequence joins TRBV7-9 and TRBJ1-1, with a weak D call TRBD1 (6 bases). Between the trimmed V and J ends, which lost 5 bases and 0 bases, there was a span of 10 bases. Germline assignment: CDR1 SEHNR and CDR2 FQNEAQ (reference sequence). The CDR3 loop spans 14 amino acids. The CDR3 reads CASSPGQVNTEAFF. The CDR3 coding sequence is TGTGCCAGCAGCCCGGGACAAGTGAACACTGAAGCTTTCTTT.

The chain couples TRBV30 to TRBJ2-1; maybe TRBD2 (6 bases). This CDR3 is 12 amino acids long. Germline V gene lookup returns CDR1 GTSNPN and CDR2 SVGIG (reference sequence). V gave up 8 bases and J gave up 4 bases, with 12 bases separating them. CDR3 nucleotide sequence: TGTGCCGGTAGCGGAGCGTACAATGAGCAGTTCTTC. This codes for CAGSGAYNEQFF.

The CDR3 loop reads CATRREADDTQYF. The CDR3 DNA reads as TGTGCCACCAGAAGGGAGGCAGATGATACGCAGTATTTT. The J gene is TRBJ2-3, the V gene TRBV24-1; TRBD2 might be the D (6 bases). V was clipped by 7 bases and J by 6 bases, with 13 bases between them. The germline V gene encodes CDR1 KGHDR and CDR2 SFDVKD. The CDR3 consists of 13 residues.